Described below is a single T cell receptor beta chain sequence and its context. Antigen: not known. TCRdb fed the RT-PCR reads into MiXCR, producing one record per CDR3 protein. The table lists hundreds of thousands of distinct CDR3 sequences, approximately 17% of them singletons, with roughly 11% in the top ten. These data originate in a study of response to subunit inactivated influenza vaccine. Whole-study findings and limits: Authors suggested each seasonal flu vaccination may recruit only limited numbers of new T cells.

The source was PBMCs from blood, collected 4 to 6 days after vaccination. This sequence was found in a man aged 45-65 years who received an inactivated influenza vaccine.

The CDR3 nucleotides are TGTGCCAGCAGCTTGCCCTGGGACGTATCTAGCTCCTACGAGCAGTACTTC. This translates into CASSLPWDVSSSYEQYF. The rearrangement joins TRBV5-6 to TRBJ2-7; D may correspond to TRBD1 or TRBD2 (5 bases each). Between the trimmed V and J ends, which lost 1 base and 0 bases, there was a span of 17 bases. CDR1 and CDR2 (germline): SGHDT, YYEEEE. This CDR3 has 17 amino acids. Variable domain in full (rest from reference TRBV5-6 and TRBJ2-7): DAGVTQSPTHLIKTRGQQVTLRCSPKSGHDTVSWYQQALGQGPQFIFQYYEEEERQRGNFPDRFSGHQFPNYSSELNVNALLLGDSALYLCASSLPWDVSSSYEQYFGPGTRLTVT.